This note documents a single T cell receptor (beta chain) sequence. Antigen unknown. TCRdb keeps only in-frame clones here, not all; method: immunoSEQ multiplex PCR. This repertoire shows some 79,000 clones, 70% to 90% found once; its top ten account for 9% to 13%. The CDR3 length is 16 residues. These data belong to a study of T cell responses to AZD1222 COVID-19 vaccine. Study-level points and caveats: Baseline testing showed seropositivity in only six AZD1222 recipients.

The clonotype comes from an adult who received the AZD1222 COVID-19 vaccine. The material sequenced was peripheral blood, taken 28 days after the second AZD1222 dose. The chain has TRBV21-1 and TRBJ1-2. TRBV21-1 is classified as a pseudogene. The CDR3 coding sequence is TGTGCCAGCACCCCCGGAAGGATTTGGGCTAACTATGGCTACACCTTC. This sequence encodes CASTPGRIWANYGYTF.